These 28 T cell receptor beta chains were sequenced from one sample in a study of cytomegalovirus exposure and HLA in healthy donors (dated by TCRdb to about 2017). The library was generated by the immunoSEQ multiplex PCR assay. A mixture of 60 forward primers for TCR Vbeta segments and 13 reverse primers for TCR Jbeta segments was used in the multiplex PCR. In its TCRdb copy, this immuneACCESS table keeps in-frame sequences only and misses some clones. Where compared with another copy, unresolved V genes explain less than half of these, and the others have no known cause. The table for this sample lists more than 85,000 clones; around 75% of them were counted only once. The ten largest account for 4% to 5.5% of the sample. The sequenced sample was PBMCs. These receptors were obtained from a woman aged 18-29 years in good health and CMV-seropositive.

The CDR3 nucleotides read TGTGCCAGCAGCTTAGGAGGCTCCGATGAGCAGTTCTTC. Its translation: CASSLGGSDEQFF. The gene calls are TRBV7-2 and TRBJ2-1; no clear D. Germline loops: CDR1 SGHTA, CDR2 FQGNSA. The CDR3 consists of 13 residues. V dropped 1 base and J dropped 8 bases, with 9 bases sitting between them.

CDR3 protein: CASSRTGKEFAIYF. The DNA of the CDR3 is TGTGCCAGCAGCAGGACAGGGAAAGAGTTCGCCATATATTTT. The chain is built from TRBV11-2 and TRBJ1-3; 8 bases are shared with TRBD1. CDR1 and CDR2 (germline): SGHAT, FQNNGV. The J segment lost 11 bases and the V segment lost 5 bases, leaving 11 bases of the junction unmatched. The CDR3 extends over 14 amino acids.

Only one count was recorded for this clone. The chain employs TRBV28 and TRBJ1-5; TRBD1 matches at 9 bases. J gave up 2 bases and V 6 bases, and 8 bases lay outside the gene matches. The CDR3 spans 16 residues. The germline V gene has CDR1 MDHEN and CDR2 SYDVKM. The CDR3 DNA follows: TGTGCCAGCAGATTACAGGGGGCAGGGGGCAATCAGCCCCAGCATTTT. It codes for CASRLQGAGGNQPQHF. The whole variable domain, remainder taken from reference TRBV28 and TRBJ1-5, is DVKVTQSSRYLVKRTGEKVFLECVQDMDHENMFWYRQDPGLGLRLIYFSYDVKMKEKGDIPEGYSVSREKKERFSLILESASTNQTSMYLCASRLQGAGGNQPQHFGDGTRLSIL.

The chain has TRBV5-4 and TRBJ2-7; 10 bases match TRBD2. Trimming took 1 base from V and 3 from J; bases not matched to a gene: 10. CDR3 length: 17 residues. Germline loops: CDR1 SGHNT, CDR2 YYREEE (reference sequence). Here the CDR3 reads CASSLYISGRSGYEQYF. Written as DNA, the CDR3 is TGTGCCAGCAGCTTGTATATTAGCGGGAGGTCGGGCTACGAGCAGTACTTC.

The count of this clone is one. This chain links TRBV5-1 with TRBJ1-1, with TRBD1 identical over 7 bases. CDR1 and CDR2 from the germline V gene are SGHRS and YFSETQ. The V gene end was trimmed by 0 bases and the J gene end by 1 base; junction bases not matched to a gene: 3. The CDR3 has 15 residues. In DNA, the CDR3 is TGCGCCAGCAGCTTGGAGGGGACAGAGAACACTGAAGCTTTCTTT. This gives the protein CASSLEGTENTEAFF.

The genes are TRBV28 and TRBJ1-5, with D uncertain. The CDR3 has 13 residues. Trimming shortened V by 7 bases and J by 1 base, and 8 bases separated the two germline ends. Germline V gene data show CDR1 as MDHEN and CDR2 as SYDVKM. CDR3 sequence reads: CASNAGSNQPQHF. The CDR3 DNA reads TGTGCCAGCAATGCAGGCAGCAATCAGCCCCAGCATTTT.

J is TRBJ1-2 and V is TRBV6-5, with TRBD1 matching 12 bases. The CDR3 totals 14 residues. After removal of 7 bases from V and 6 bases from J, the junction contained 6 bases not matched to a gene. Germline V gene lookup returns CDR1 MNHEY and CDR2 SVGAGI. The CDR3 nucleotides read TGTGCCAGCAATATGGGACAGGGGGCAAATGGCTACACCTTC. It specifies CASNMGQGANGYTF.

This clone was seen only a few times. The V gene is TRBV5-1, the J gene TRBJ2-7, with D tentatively TRBD2 (6 bases). V lost 3 bases and J lost 0, with 13 bases in between. In germline, CDR1 is SGHRS, CDR2 YFSETQ. The length of the CDR3 is 15 residues. The CDR3 loop is CASSSRLESSYEQYF. In DNA, the CDR3 is TGCGCCAGCAGCTCGAGACTAGAAAGCTCCTACGAGCAGTACTTC. Full variable domain (rest looked up from reference TRBV5-1 and TRBJ2-7): KAGVTQTPRYLIKTRGQQVTLSCSPISGHRSVSWYQQTPGQGLQFLFEYFSETQRNKGNFPGRFSGRQFSNSRSEMNVSTLELGDSALYLCASSSRLESSYEQYFGPGTRLTVT.

This clone was detected only a few times. The chain recombines TRBV15 with TRBJ1-1, with D unclear. CDR1 and CDR2 from the germline V gene are LNHNV and YYDKDF (reference sequence). The CDR3 runs 15 residues. Deletions cut 0 bases from V and 0 bases from J, with 8 bases between. The chain's CDR3 is CATSREASLNTEAFF. DNA of the CDR3: TGTGCCACCAGCAGAGAGGCATCGTTGAACACTGAAGCTTTCTTT.

The chain has TRBV29-1 and TRBJ2-7; 8 bases align to TRBD1. The CDR3 is 13 amino acids. Trimming removed 5 bases from V and 0 bases from J; junction bases left unmatched: 3. Germline V gives CDR1 SQVTM, CDR2 ANQGSEA. Written as DNA, the CDR3 is TGCAGCGTTAGGACAGGGAGCTCCTACGAGCAGTACTTC. Amino acids: CSVRTGSSYEQYF.

This clone was seen more than once but under ten times. The CDR3 spells CASSTGRGNQPQHF. The CDR3 DNA follows: TGCGCCAGCAGTACAGGGAGGGGCAATCAGCCCCAGCATTTT. The rearrangement links TRBV10-1 to TRBJ1-5, with D possibly being TRBD1 (6 bases). Germline V gives CDR1 WNHNN, CDR2 SYGVQD (reference sequence). CDR3 length: 14 residues. With 5 bases removed from V and 2 bases from J, the gap between germline ends came to 10 bases.

This clone was found once. V is TRBV25-1 and J is TRBJ2-5; maybe TRBD1 (5 bases). Looked up from germline, CDR1 is MGHDK and CDR2 is SYGVNS. V was shortened by 3 bases and J by 5 bases, with 13 bases between the two germline ends. This CDR3 is 14 amino acids long. CDR3 coding DNA: TGTGCCAGCAGTGAGCCCAGGGTGGGGGAGACCCAGTACTTC. Translation gives CASSEPRVGETQYF.

The genes are TRBV15 and TRBJ2-7; 12 bases are shared with TRBD1. Germline V gene lookup returns CDR1 LNHNV and CDR2 YYDKDF (reference sequence). V gave up 4 bases and J gave up 1 base; unmatched junction bases: 2. This CDR3 spans 15 amino acids. The CDR3 DNA sequence: TGTGCCACCAGCAAGGGACAGGGGGCTTCCTACGAGCAGTACTTC. Encoded protein: CATSKGQGASYEQYF.

The V gene is TRBV4-1, the J gene TRBJ2-7; no clear D gene. The CDR3 is made up of 14 amino acids. Trimming left V 3 bases short and J 0 bases short, with 9 bases between. Germline loops: CDR1 MGHRA, CDR2 YSYEKL. CDR3 in DNA: TGCGCCAGCAGCCACGCTGGGCCCTCCTACGAGCAGTACTTC. This sequence encodes CASSHAGPSYEQYF.

This clone was detected only a few times. The chain has TRBV29-1 and TRBJ2-7; D is uncertain. The germline gives CDR1 SQVTM, CDR2 ANQGSEA. Deletions cut 4 bases from V and 2 bases from J, with 6 bases between. The CDR3 is made up of 11 amino acids. CDR3 region: CSVVTAYEQYF. DNA of the CDR3: TGCAGCGTTGTTACGGCCTACGAGCAGTACTTC.

On this clone itself: One end of the junction does not line up with germline, which may come from a read error. V and J are TRBV5-1 and TRBJ1-2; 7 bases align to TRBD1. Germline V CDR1 and CDR2: SGHRS, YFSETQ. The CDR3 covers 12 residues. The CDR3 bases are TGCGCCAGCAGCTCAAGGACAGGTCAGAGGGGCTTC. This translates into CASSSRTGQRGF.

The CDR3 region is CASSLVGGSEAFF. The CDR3 nucleotides are TGCGCCAGCAGCTTGGTTGGGGGCTCTGAAGCTTTCTTT. The chain joins TRBV5-1 to TRBJ1-1, with D possibly being TRBD1 (6 bases). The CDR3 consists of 13 residues. V was trimmed by 0 bases and J by 6 bases, leaving 9 bases between them. In germline, CDR1 is SGHRS, CDR2 YFSETQ. The full variable domain, completed using reference TRBV5-1 and TRBJ1-1, is KAGVTQTPRYLIKTRGQQVTLSCSPISGHRSVSWYQQTPGQGLQFLFEYFSETQRNKGNFPGRFSGRQFSNSRSEMNVSTLELGDSALYLCASSLVGGSEAFFGQGTRLTVV.

The J gene is TRBJ1-2, the V gene TRBV2; TRBD1 agrees at 7 bases. This CDR3 spans 13 amino acids. Trimming cost V 6 bases and J 3 bases; bases outside gene matches: 4. Germline loops: CDR1 SNHLY, CDR2 FYNNEI. CDR3 sequence: CASSNDRDYGYTF. The CDR3 DNA reads as TGTGCCAGCAGCAATGACAGGGACTATGGCTACACCTTC.

The chain uses TRBV28 and TRBJ1-4; D gene unclear. This CDR3 is 15 amino acids long. Germline V gene data show CDR1 as MDHEN and CDR2 as SYDVKM. Trimming left V 6 bases short and J 4 bases short, with 15 bases between. This CDR3 reads CASSSPGRSNEKLFF. The CDR3 nucleotides are TGTGCCAGCAGCTCCCCCGGGAGGAGTAATGAAAAACTGTTTTTT.

The rearrangement joins TRBV6-5 to TRBJ2-2; no reliable D call. Germline V gene sequence: CDR1 MNHEY, CDR2 SVGAGI. The CDR3 extends over 12 amino acids. Trimming pared 5 bases from V and 4 bases from J, leaving 5 bases between. This CDR3 is CASSGRTGELFF. CDR3 in DNA: TGTGCCAGCAGTGGCCGCACCGGGGAGCTGTTTTTT.

This clone showed up just once. The chain has TRBV5-4 and TRBJ1-4; unclear D gene. Germline CDR1 reads SGHNT; CDR2 reads YYREEE (reference sequence). The CDR3 extends over 12 amino acids. V was pared by 7 bases and J by 3 bases, with 7 bases between. In DNA form, the CDR3 reads TGTGCCAGCGGCGGGTCTAATGAAAAACTGTTTTTT. It translates to CASGGSNEKLFF.

The gene calls are TRBV6-4 and TRBJ2-2; possibly TRBD1 for D (5 bases). Germline V gene lookup returns CDR1 MRHNA and CDR2 SNTAGT. The V end was cut by 3 bases, the J end by 3 bases, with 8 bases between. The CDR3 has 14 amino acids. The DNA for the CDR3 is TGTGCCAGCAGTGAGGGGCTAGACACCGGGGAGCTGTTTTTT. Its translation: CASSEGLDTGELFF.

This clone was seen only once. This sequence joins TRBV28 and TRBJ2-7; tentative D call: TRBD2 (6 bases). The CDR3 has 15 residues. The V and J ends lost 6 bases and 3 bases respectively, with 18 bases between them. Germline V CDR1 and CDR2: MDHEN, SYDVKM. The CDR3 protein is CASSLWASVVYEQYF. The CDR3 region has the DNA TGTGCCAGCAGCTTGTGGGCTAGCGTAGTCTACGAGCAGTACTTC.

The chain links TRBV21-1 to TRBJ2-1; the table calls TRBD2, which could not be checked here. TRBV21-1 is reported as a pseudogene. There are 17 residues in the CDR3. CDR3 protein: CASSKLLRGQAYNEQFF. The CDR3 coding sequence is TGTGCCAGCAGCAAACTTTTACGGGGTCAAGCCTACAATGAGCAGTTCTTC.

CDR3 loop: CATRTSGSINEQFF. CDR3 nucleotides: TGTGCCACCCGGACTAGCGGGAGCATTAATGAGCAGTTCTTC. This sequence joins TRBV15 and TRBJ2-1, with 13 bases lining up with TRBD2. V dropped 8 bases and J dropped 7; count of bases not matched to a gene: 5. Germline V gene lookup returns CDR1 LNHNV and CDR2 YYDKDF (reference sequence). The CDR3 length is 14 residues.

In its sample, this clone was seen a few times. A read error may account for a junction end that differs from germline. This rearrangement joins TRBV9 to TRBJ2-7; the D gene is possibly TRBD2 (5 bases). Germline V gives CDR1 SGDLS, CDR2 YYNGEE. This CDR3 has 13 residues. The CDR3, as DNA: TGTGCCAGCAACGTAAACGGGGAGTACGAGCAGTACTTC. It codes for CASNVNGEYEQYF.

The chain joins TRBV19 to TRBJ2-5, with 9 positions matching TRBD2. This CDR3 is 16 amino acids long. Trimming removed 1 base from V and 1 base from J; junction bases left unmatched: 4. The V gene's germline CDR1 is LNHDA and CDR2 SQIVND (reference sequence). The DNA for the CDR3 is TGTGCCAGTAGTATAGCGGCGACTAGCGGCCAAGAGACCCAGTACTTC. It specifies CASSIAATSGQETQYF. Looking up the rest from reference TRBV19 and TRBJ2-5 gives the full variable domain: DGGITQSPKYLFRKEGQNVTLSCEQNLNHDAMYWYRQDPGQGLRLIYYSQIVNDFQKGDIAEGYSVSREKKESFPLTVTSAQKNPTAFYLCASSIAATSGQETQYFGPGTRLLVL.

In its sample, this clone was seen once. The chain combines TRBV6-5 with TRBJ1-1; no clear D. The V gene's germline CDR1 is MNHEY and CDR2 SVGAGI. Trimming cost V 8 bases and J 0 bases, with 10 bases left between them. This CDR3 comprises 13 residues. CDR3 amino acids: CASVDSMNTEAFF. Written as DNA, the CDR3 is TGTGCCAGCGTTGACTCAATGAACACTGAAGCTTTCTTT.